One sample yielded the 30 T cell receptor beta chains listed below, sequenced in a study of response to subunit inactivated influenza vaccine. TCRdb passed the RT-PCR reads through MiXCR, listing each CDR3 protein once. Seen here are more than 700,000 distinct CDR3 sequences, about 20% observed once, and the top ten hold about 9.4%. The sample consisted of PBMCs from blood, taken 4 to 6 days after vaccination. The receptors were gathered from a man aged 50-60 years who received an inactivated influenza vaccine.

At least ten counts were recorded for this clonotype. Sequence at one end of the junction differs from germline and may be a read error. The chain is built from TRBV18 and TRBJ2-2; possibly TRBD1 for D (5 bases). Germline CDR1 KGHSH, CDR2 LQKENI. The CDR3 length is 13 residues. DNA of the CDR3: TGCGCCAGCAGCCCCAGGGACACCGGGGAGCTGTTTTTT. The encoded protein is CASSPRDTGELFF.

This clonotype was observed a few times. V is TRBV7-2 and J is TRBJ2-3; D uncertain. Germline CDR1 is SGHTA and CDR2 is FQGNSA. V lost 6 bases to trimming and J lost 3 bases, with 13 bases between them. This CDR3 spans 14 amino acids. The DNA of the CDR3 is TGTGCCAGCAGTCTGCTTATGGGTACAGATACGCAGTATTTT. It is translated as CASSLLMGTDTQYF. The whole variable domain, filled in from reference TRBV7-2 and TRBJ2-3, reads GAGVSQSPSNKVTEKGKDVELRCDPISGHTALYWYRQSLGQGLEFLIYFQGNSAPDKSGLPSDRFSAERTGGSVSTLTIQRTQQEDSAVYLCASSLLMGTDTQYFGPGTRLTVL.

The J gene is TRBJ1-2, the V gene TRBV28, with D unclear. This CDR3 region has 16 residues. Trimming left V 4 bases short and J 3 bases short, with 18 bases between. Germline CDR1 and CDR2: MDHEN and SYDVKM. CDR3 in amino acids: CASSSWTEKADYGYTF. The DNA of the CDR3 is TGTGCCAGCAGTTCGTGGACGGAAAAGGCGGACTATGGCTACACCTTC.

The V call is TRBV30, the J call TRBJ2-1, with D hard to call. This CDR3 has 12 amino acids. Germline CDR1 reads GTSNPN; CDR2 reads SVGIG (reference sequence). V lost 0 bases and J lost 8, with 8 bases in between. CDR3 loop: CAWSVLGYEQFF. CDR3 sequence (DNA): TGTGCCTGGAGTGTACTTGGGTATGAGCAGTTCTTC. Based on the CDR3 plus reference TRBV30 and TRBJ2-1, the full variable domain is SQTIHQWPATLVQPVGSPLSLECTVEGTSNPNLYWYRQAAGRGLQLLFYSVGIGQISSEVPQNLSASRPQDRQFILSSKKLLLSDSGFYLCAWSVLGYEQFFGPGTRLTVL.

This clonotype occurred a few times. This chain links TRBV20-1 with TRBJ1-4; D ambiguous. Per the germline V gene, CDR1 is DFQATT and CDR2 is SNEGSKA (reference sequence). CDR3 size: 13 residues. The ends were cut back, 3 bases at V and 3 bases at J, with 8 bases in the middle. The CDR3 DNA follows: TGCAGTGCTAGTTACGGGCCTAATGAAAAACTGTTTTTT. Amino acids: CSASYGPNEKLFF.

Points on this clonotype: A much larger clone lies a single base off, so this may be a read error. J is TRBJ1-5 and V is TRBV4-1, with a weak D call TRBD1 (6 bases). This CDR3 region has 15 residues. The V gene's germline CDR1 is MGHRA and CDR2 YSYEKL. V was clipped by 1 base and J by 0 bases, with 7 bases between them. CDR3 in amino acids: CASSQGTDSNQPQHF. CDR3 in DNA: TGCGCCAGCAGCCAAGGGACAGATAGCAATCAGCCCCAGCATTTT.

This clonotype was recorded a few times. The CDR3 coding sequence is TGTGCCACCAGCAGAGATTATTTTGGTGGGACAGGGCTGAGAGAGCAGTACTTC. It is translated as CATSRDYFGGTGLREQYF. The chain couples TRBV15 to TRBJ2-7, with 9 bases that match TRBD1. Germline CDR1 and CDR2: LNHNV and YYDKDF (reference sequence). This CDR3 has 18 residues. The V gene end was trimmed by 0 bases and the J gene end by 7 bases; junction bases not matched to a gene: 16.

This clonotype was counted ten times or more. The chain couples TRBV29-1 to TRBJ2-3, with D possibly matching TRBD1 (5 bases). From germline, CDR1 is SQVTM and CDR2 ANQGSEA. V lost 7 bases, J lost 5 bases, and 19 bases lay in between. The CDR3 has 14 residues. As DNA, the CDR3 is TGCAGCGCTTATCAGGGTGGGCGGCTAGATACGCAGTATTTT. Protein product: CSAYQGGRLDTQYF.

This rearrangement joins TRBV5-1 to TRBJ2-1; no clear D gene. The V gene lost 4 bases and the J gene lost 7 bases, with 21 bases spanning the gap. Germline loops: CDR1 SGHRS, CDR2 YFSETQ. The CDR3 extends over 16 amino acids. CDR3 nucleotides: TGCGCCAGCAGCGACCAGGTTTCATTCGAGGTGAATGAGCAGTTCTTC. This translates into CASSDQVSFEVNEQFF.

The V gene is TRBV15, the J gene TRBJ2-4; D gene unclear. V lost 0 bases to trimming and J lost 0 bases, with 6 bases between them. The germline V gene encodes CDR1 LNHNV and CDR2 YYDKDF (reference sequence). The CDR3 spans 15 residues. The CDR3 DNA is TGTGCCACCAGCAGAGATCCCGGAGCCAAAAACATTCAGTACTTC. It codes for CATSRDPGAKNIQYF.

The chain combines TRBV24-1 with TRBJ2-1; perhaps TRBD2 as D (5 bases). With 5 bases removed from V and 6 bases from J, the gap between germline ends came to 10 bases. The germline gives CDR1 KGHDR, CDR2 SFDVKD. The CDR3 contains 13 residues. The CDR3: CATSVSRGNEQFF. Here the CDR3 DNA reads TGTGCCACCAGTGTATCTCGGGGCAATGAGCAGTTCTTC.

The V and J genes are TRBV15 and TRBJ2-3; the match to TRBD1 covers 7 bases. Germline V CDR1 and CDR2: LNHNV, YYDKDF (reference sequence). CDR3 length: 14 amino acids. V lost 4 bases to trimming and J lost 3 bases; unmatched junction nucleotides: 4. CDR3 sequence reads: CATSKTTGTDTQYF. For the CDR3, the DNA is TGTGCCACCAGCAAAACGACAGGGACAGATACGCAGTATTTT.

The genes are TRBV12-3 or TRBV12-4 and TRBJ2-1; 9 bases line up with TRBD2. This CDR3 has 14 amino acids. Germline trimming cut 1 base from V and 15 bases from J; bases unmatched to any gene: 10. The CDR3 sequence is CASSLGRTLAGRFF. In nucleotides, the CDR3 is TGTGCCAGCAGTTTAGGTCGGACTCTAGCGGGACGGTTCTTC.

This chain uses TRBV7-2 with TRBJ1-5, with D uncertain. CDR1 is SGHTA and CDR2 is FQGNSA in the germline V gene. The CDR3 sequence is 14 residues long. The V end lost 2 bases, the J end lost 0 bases, and 5 bases lay between the germline ends. The CDR3 DNA reads as TGTGCCAGCAGCTTACGTCTTAGCAATCAGCCCCAGCATTTT. This encodes CASSLRLSNQPQHF.

The chain has TRBV9 and TRBJ2-6; tentatively, D is TRBD1 or TRBD2 (5 bases each). Germline V gene lookup returns CDR1 SGDLS and CDR2 YYNGEE. The CDR3 is 19 amino acids. Trimming took off 3 bases at V and 4 bases at J, with 23 bases between the two ends. In nucleotides, the CDR3 is TGTGCCAGCAGCGCCGATCCCGGGACGCCTTTTCTGGGGGCCAACGTCCTGACTTTC. Translating gives CASSADPGTPFLGANVLTF.

At least ten counts were recorded for this clonotype. This chain joins TRBV18 and TRBJ2-3; D not certain. Between the trimmed V and J ends, which lost 4 bases and 4 bases, there was a span of 9 bases. Germline CDR1 KGHSH, CDR2 LQKENI. The CDR3 extends over 13 amino acids. CDR3 in DNA: TGTGCCAGCTCACTAACCGTCGCAGATACGCAGTATTTT. Translating it yields CASSLTVADTQYF.

Ten or more counts support this clonotype. The V and J genes are TRBV29-1 and TRBJ1-2; 8 bases are shared with TRBD1. V lost 5 bases and J lost 4; bases outside the gene matches: 3. Germline loops: CDR1 SQVTM, CDR2 ANQGSEA. The CDR3 runs 12 residues. This chain's CDR3 is CSVLQGGYGYTF. CDR3 sequence (DNA): TGCAGCGTTTTACAGGGGGGCTATGGCTACACCTTC.

This clonotype appeared a few times. V is TRBV12-3 or TRBV12-4 and J is TRBJ2-1, with a tentative D call TRBD2 (7 bases). This CDR3 has 20 amino acids. The V end lost 5 bases, the J end lost 3 bases, and 29 bases lay between the germline ends. CDR3 DNA sequence: TGTGCCAGCAGTCGCCGGGGGCGGGAGCCAACCCTTCCTCACTACAATGAGCAGTTCTTC. It is translated as CASSRRGREPTLPHYNEQFF.

This clonotype was detected a few times. V is TRBV30 and J is TRBJ1-1; the D is unclear. The V and J ends lost 0 bases and 11 bases respectively, with 10 bases between them. This CDR3 contains 11 residues. Germline CDR1 reads GTSNPN; CDR2 reads SVGIG (reference sequence). The chain's CDR3 is CAWSVKLGAFF. In DNA, the CDR3 is TGTGCCTGGAGTGTGAAATTGGGGGCTTTCTTT.

This chain links TRBV14 with TRBJ2-1, with no clear D. CDR1 is SGHDN, CDR2 FVKESK, per germline. Trimming cost V 4 bases and J 11 bases, with 12 bases left between them. The CDR3 consists of 12 residues. The CDR3 bases are TGTGCCAGCAGCCGAATCCCCAGTCAGCAGTTCTTC. It specifies CASSRIPSQQFF.

This clonotype was recorded at least ten times. The chain links TRBV5-5 to TRBJ2-3, with D perhaps TRBD1 or TRBD2 (5 bases each). This CDR3 contains 14 residues. CDR1 and CDR2 (germline): SGHKS, YYEKEE (reference sequence). V was shortened by 2 bases and J by 0 bases, with 7 bases between the two germline ends. The CDR3 sequence: CASSLRDSTDTQYF. The DNA of the CDR3 is TGTGCCAGCAGCTTAAGGGACAGCACAGATACGCAGTATTTT.

This clonotype was counted at least ten times. The rearrangement joins TRBV12-3 or TRBV12-4 to TRBJ2-7; 9 bases are a match to TRBD2. J was trimmed by 4 bases and V by 7 bases; bases with no gene match: 5. This CDR3 spans 13 amino acids. For the CDR3, the DNA is TGTGCCAGCATCGGAGCGGGAGGATACGAGCAGTACTTC. The encoded protein is CASIGAGGYEQYF.

This clonotype was counted a few times. This CDR3 is CASSLVDIGGEQYF. The CDR3 nucleotides read TGTGCCAGCAGCTTAGTGGACATCGGGGGGGAGCAGTACTTC. The chain employs TRBV7-2 and TRBJ2-7; 7 bases line up with TRBD2. Trimming took 1 base from V and 7 from J; bases not matched to a gene: 7. The CDR3 extends over 14 amino acids. CDR1 is SGHTA, CDR2 FQGNSA, per germline.

This clonotype was detected a few times. The V call is TRBV20-1, the J call TRBJ1-6; the D gene is possibly TRBD1 (5 bases). The CDR3 has 12 residues. V shed 1 base and J shed 10 bases, with 8 bases lying between them. Germline V gene data show CDR1 as DFQATT and CDR2 as SNEGSKA (reference sequence). The CDR3 nucleotides are TGCAGTGCTAGAGTTTGGGGCTCACCCCTCCACTTT. Translated, it gives CSARVWGSPLHF.

The gene calls are TRBV4-3 and TRBJ2-6, with D possibly matching TRBD2 (5 bases). The CDR3 is 15 amino acids. Germline V lookup: CDR1 LGHNA, CDR2 YSLEER. V lost 0 bases and J lost 14, with 17 bases in between. The CDR3 DNA follows: TGCGCCAGCAGCCAAGAAAACACCTATCCCGGGATCCTGACTTTC. Its translation is CASSQENTYPGILTF.

This clonotype was seen at least ten times. The chain combines TRBV7-3 with TRBJ1-6, with 8 bases that match TRBD1. Germline trimming cut 4 bases from V and 8 bases from J; bases unmatched to any gene: 7. Germline V gene sequence: CDR1 SGHTA, CDR2 FQGTGA. The CDR3 runs to 15 residues. The CDR3 DNA follows: TGTGCCAGCAGCTCCGGACAGGGAAGGCATTCACCCCTCCACTTT. Its protein product is CASSSGQGRHSPLHF.

This clonotype came up a few times. This sequence joins TRBV29-1 and TRBJ1-1; 7 nucleotides align to TRBD1. The CDR3 extends over 13 amino acids. V trimming: 7 bases; J trimming: 1 base; junction bases outside the gene matches: 6. Germline V gives CDR1 SQVTM, CDR2 ANQGSEA. Here the CDR3 DNA reads TGCAGCGGGTTACAGGGGCCGAACACTGAAGCTTTCTTT. Translating it yields CSGLQGPNTEAFF.

This clonotype was seen more than once but under ten times. The chain has TRBV2 and TRBJ2-1, with 11 positions matching TRBD2. CDR3 length equals 13 residues. The germline V gene encodes CDR1 SNHLY and CDR2 FYNNEI. The J segment lost 9 bases and the V segment lost 6 bases, leaving 4 bases of the junction unmatched. CDR3 protein: CASRKGLAAEQFF. CDR3 nucleotides: TGTGCCAGCAGGAAGGGACTAGCGGCTGAGCAGTTCTTC.

The chain uses TRBV7-2 and TRBJ2-1, with 8 bases identical to TRBD2. CDR1 and CDR2 (germline): SGHTA, FQGNSA. Trimming at V came to 5 bases and at J to 4 bases, leaving 4 bases not matched to a gene. The CDR3 contains 14 residues. In DNA form, the CDR3 reads TGTGCCAGCAGCATCGGGACTAGGTACAATGAGCAGTTCTTC. Translated: CASSIGTRYNEQFF.

This chain uses TRBV29-1 with TRBJ2-3, with D unresolved. V was trimmed by 7 bases and J by 4 bases, leaving 9 bases between them. Germline CDR1 and CDR2: SQVTM and ANQGSEA. The CDR3 spans 11 residues. The CDR3 reads CSASRADTQYF. The CDR3 nucleotides read TGCAGCGCTTCCCGGGCAGATACGCAGTATTTT.